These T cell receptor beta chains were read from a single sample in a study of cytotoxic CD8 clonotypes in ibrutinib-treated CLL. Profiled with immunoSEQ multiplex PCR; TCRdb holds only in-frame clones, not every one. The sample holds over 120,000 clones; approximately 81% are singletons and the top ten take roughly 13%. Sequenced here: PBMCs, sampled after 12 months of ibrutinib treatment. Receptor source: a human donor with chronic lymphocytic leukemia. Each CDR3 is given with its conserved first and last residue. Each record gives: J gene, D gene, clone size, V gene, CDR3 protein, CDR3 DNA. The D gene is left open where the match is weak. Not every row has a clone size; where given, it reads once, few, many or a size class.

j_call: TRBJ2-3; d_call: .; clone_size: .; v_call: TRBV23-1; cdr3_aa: CASSQSLMLTQYF; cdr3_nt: TGCGCCAGCAGTCAGTCTCTTATGTTAACGCAGTATTTT
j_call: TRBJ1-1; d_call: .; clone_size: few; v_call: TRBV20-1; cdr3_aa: CSAVLGDLAFF; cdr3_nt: TGCAGTGCCGTGCTTGGGGATCTGGCTTTCTTT
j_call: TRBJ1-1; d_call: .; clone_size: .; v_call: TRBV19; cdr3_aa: CASSIEGLDTEAFF; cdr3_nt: TGTGCCAGTAGTATAGAGGGCTTGGACACTGAAGCTTTCTTT
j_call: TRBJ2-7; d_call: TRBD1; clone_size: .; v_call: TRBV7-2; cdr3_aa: CASSPADRGWYEQYF; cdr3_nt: TGTGCCAGCAGCCCTGCAGACAGGGGCTGGTACGAGCAGTACTTC
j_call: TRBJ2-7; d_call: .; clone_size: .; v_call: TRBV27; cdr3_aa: CASSLRTSFPHEQYF; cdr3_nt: TGTGCCAGCAGTTTAAGAACTAGCTTCCCACACGAGCAGTACTTC
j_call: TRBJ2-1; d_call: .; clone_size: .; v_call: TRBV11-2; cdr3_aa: CASSPGRSSYNEQFF; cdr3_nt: TGTGCCAGCAGCCCGGGACGGAGCTCCTACAATGAGCAGTTCTTC
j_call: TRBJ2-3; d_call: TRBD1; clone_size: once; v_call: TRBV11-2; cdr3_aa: CASSFRGRGRTDTQYF; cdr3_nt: TGTGCCAGCAGCTTCCGTGGAAGGGGGCGCACAGATACGCAGTATTTT
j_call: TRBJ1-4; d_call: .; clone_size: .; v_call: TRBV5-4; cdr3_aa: CASSPSSTLGEKLFF; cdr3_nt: TGTGCCAGCAGCCCAAGTTCCACCCTGGGAGAAAAACTGTTTTTT
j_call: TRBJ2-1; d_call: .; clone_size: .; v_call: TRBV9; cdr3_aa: CASSSPGAGYNEQFF; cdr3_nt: TGTGCCAGCAGCTCCCCAGGGGCCGGATACAATGAGCAGTTCTTC
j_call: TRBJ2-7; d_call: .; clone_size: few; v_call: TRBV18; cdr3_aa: CASSPGSVYEQYF; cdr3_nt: TGTGCCAGCTCACCAGGTTCCGTCTACGAGCAGTACTTC
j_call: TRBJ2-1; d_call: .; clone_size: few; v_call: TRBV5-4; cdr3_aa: CASSRRGGVDEQFF; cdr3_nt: TGTGCCAGCAGCCGCAGGGGAGGGGTCGATGAGCAGTTCTTC
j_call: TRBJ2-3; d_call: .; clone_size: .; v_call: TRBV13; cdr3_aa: CASSLERLDGMLDTQYF; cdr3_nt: TGTGCCAGCAGCTTAGAACGTTTGGACGGGATGCTAGATACGCAGTATTTT
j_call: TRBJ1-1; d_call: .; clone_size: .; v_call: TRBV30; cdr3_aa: CAWSLSRDTEAFF; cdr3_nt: TGTGCCTGGAGTCTCAGCAGGGACACTGAAGCTTTCTTT
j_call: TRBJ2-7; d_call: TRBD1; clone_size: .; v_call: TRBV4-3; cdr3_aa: CASSHLPGQGYEQYF; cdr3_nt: TGCGCCAGCAGCCACTTGCCGGGACAGGGCTACGAGCAGTACTTC
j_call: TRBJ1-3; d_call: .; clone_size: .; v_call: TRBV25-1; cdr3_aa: CASSRRGAFGNTIYF; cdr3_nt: TGTGCCAGCAGTCGACGGGGGGCGTTTGGAAACACCATATATTTT
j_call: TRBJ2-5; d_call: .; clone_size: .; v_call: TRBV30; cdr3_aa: CAWRASPGLLYF; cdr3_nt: TGTGCCTGGAGAGCATCACCGGGACTCCTATACTTC
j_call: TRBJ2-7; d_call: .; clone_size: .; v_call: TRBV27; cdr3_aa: CASRGVGYEQYF; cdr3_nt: TGTGCCAGCAGAGGAGTAGGGTACGAGCAGTACTTC
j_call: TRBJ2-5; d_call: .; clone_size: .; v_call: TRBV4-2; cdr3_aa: CASSGLREEGHETQYF; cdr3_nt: TGTGCCAGCAGTGGTTTGAGGGAAGAGGGTCACGAGACCCAGTACTTC
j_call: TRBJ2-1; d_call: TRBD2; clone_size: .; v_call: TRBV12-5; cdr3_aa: CASGGGLAGLSSYNEQFF; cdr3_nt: TGTGCTAGTGGTGGGGGACTAGCGGGACTCAGCTCCTACAATGAGCAGTTCTTC
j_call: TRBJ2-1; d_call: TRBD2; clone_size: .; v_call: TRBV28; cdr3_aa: CASSLIGTTSGRFNEQFF; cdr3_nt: TGTGCCAGCAGTTTAATCGGTACAACTAGCGGGAGGTTCAATGAGCAGTTCTTC
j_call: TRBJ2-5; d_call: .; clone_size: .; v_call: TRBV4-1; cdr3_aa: CASSGPQRALVETQYF; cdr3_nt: TGCGCCAGCAGCGGACCCCAGCGGGCCCTAGTTGAGACCCAGTACTTC
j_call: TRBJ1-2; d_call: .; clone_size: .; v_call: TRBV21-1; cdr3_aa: CASSGTGNNYGYTF; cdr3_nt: TGTGCCAGCAGCGGGACGGGGAATAACTATGGCTACACCTTC
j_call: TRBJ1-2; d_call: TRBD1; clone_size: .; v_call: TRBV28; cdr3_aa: CASSSHPGQGIHGYTF; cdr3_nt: TGTGCCAGCAGTTCCCACCCGGGACAGGGTATTCATGGCTACACCTTC
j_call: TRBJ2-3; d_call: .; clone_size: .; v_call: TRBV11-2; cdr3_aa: CASSLAAGKTDTQYF; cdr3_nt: TGTGCCAGCAGCTTAGCGGCAGGGAAGACAGATACGCAGTATTTT
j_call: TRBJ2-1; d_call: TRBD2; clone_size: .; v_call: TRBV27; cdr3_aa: CASSPPGGGSLIYNEQFF; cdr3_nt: TGTGCCAGCAGTCCCCCGGGGGGTGGGAGTTTAATTTACAATGAGCAGTTCTTC
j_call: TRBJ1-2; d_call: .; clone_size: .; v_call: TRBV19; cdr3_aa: CASSSTGTYGYTF; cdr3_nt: TGTGCCAGTAGCTCTACAGGGACCTATGGCTACACCTTC
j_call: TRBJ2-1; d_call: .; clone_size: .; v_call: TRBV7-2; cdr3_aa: CASSLGRSEQFF; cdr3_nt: TGTGCCAGCAGCTTAGGACGAAGTGAGCAGTTCTTC
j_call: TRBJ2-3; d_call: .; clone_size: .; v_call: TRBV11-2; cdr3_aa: CASSSRTSTDTQYF; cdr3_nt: TGTGCCAGCAGCTCCCGCACTAGCACAGATACGCAGTATTTT
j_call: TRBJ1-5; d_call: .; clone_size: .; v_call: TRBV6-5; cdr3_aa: CASSLSLGAPQHF; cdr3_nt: TGTGCCAGCAGCCTAAGCCTAGGCGCGCCCCAGCATTTT
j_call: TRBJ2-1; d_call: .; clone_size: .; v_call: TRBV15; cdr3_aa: CATSGGLADLYNEQFF; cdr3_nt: TGTGCCACCAGCGGGGGGCTGGCGGACTTATACAATGAGCAGTTCTTC
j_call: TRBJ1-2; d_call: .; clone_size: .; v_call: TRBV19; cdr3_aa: CASSPRDAGYTF; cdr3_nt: TGTGCCAGTAGTCCGAGGGACGCCGGCTACACCTTC
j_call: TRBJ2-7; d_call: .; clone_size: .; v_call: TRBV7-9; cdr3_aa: CASSLNVLYEQYF; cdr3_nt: TGTGCCAGCAGCTTAAACGTCTTGTACGAGCAGTACTTC